A selection of T cell receptor beta chains follows, all from one sample in a study of T-cell reconstitution after alpha-beta-depleted transplantation in children. TCRdb recomputed calls from the PCR reads with MiXCR, one row per CDR3 protein. Counted here are about 610,000 distinct CDR3 sequences, about 11% occurring once; the ten biggest clones make up 4% to 5%. Material: PBMCs from the stem cell graft donor, obtained from the stem cell graft. The receptors derive from a human donor who donated a stem cell graft to a child with acute myeloid leukemia. CDR3s leave out the opening cysteine and the closing phenylalanine or tryptophan. Each record gives: V gene, CDR3 protein.

TRBV6-1 | ASSDPYEREGLRDYNEQF
TRBV3-1 | ASSPHWASGYSYEQY
TRBV6-1 | ASLAGTSTDTQY
TRBV7-3 | ASSRTGTSGSVGNTGELF
TRBV14 | ASSQEQGRNTDTQY
TRBV9 | ASSVAPTPYEQY
TRBV9 | ASSVDGTSGRYNEQF
TRBV3-1 | ASSPHRVGYEQY
TRBV20-1 | SASSAGAYEQY
TRBV9 | ASSPTLAEVESTQY
TRBV7-2 | ASSLVATALNSPLH
TRBV6-2/TRBV6-3 | ANVTLAGDVTGELF
TRBV5-5 | ASSLAGGAGFEAF
TRBV20-1 | SARDGPEAF
TRBV10-3 | AVLAGDLNEQF
TRBV7-2 | ASSLGRRGHNEQF
TRBV5-4 | ASTPSGTSGRAGGELF
TRBV10-3 | AISLEGVPDTQY
TRBV5-4 | ASSLGLVGTGELF
TRBV7-2 | ASSAPLGWESKNIQY
TRBV20-1 | SAKTESGYSNQPQH
TRBV9 | ASSVDPSSYNEQF